A single sample gave rise to the 5 T cell receptor beta chains below, sequenced in a study of blood T cell repertoires in COVID-19. Profiling relied on immunoSEQ multiplex PCR, and the TCRdb table lists in-frame clones only, not all of them. The data show fewer than 200,000 clones, with about 83% seen just once and 3.6% held by the top ten. The sample consisted of PBMCs or T cells enriched from blood (not recorded which). The receptors come from a woman aged 50 to 65 in a cohort exposed to, infected with or recovered from COVID-19 (not recorded which).

This chain joins TRBV19 and TRBJ1-1, with TRBD1 matching 8 bases. Per the germline V gene, CDR1 is LNHDA and CDR2 is SQIVND (reference sequence). With V trimmed by 7 bases and J by 0 bases, 10 bases remained unmatched. The CDR3 length is 16 residues. The DNA for the CDR3 is TGTGCCAGTACAAGACAGGGGCCGACAATGAACACTGAAGCTTTCTTT. It yields the protein CASTRQGPTMNTEAFF.

The gene calls are TRBV28 and TRBJ2-7, with D uncertain. V lost 1 base and J 0 bases, leaving 13 bases between the germline ends. Germline CDR1 reads MDHEN; CDR2 reads SYDVKM. The length of the CDR3 is 16 residues. The CDR3 protein is CASSLLSVISSYEQYF. The CDR3 DNA sequence: TGTGCCAGCAGTTTATTATCCGTAATTAGCTCCTACGAGCAGTACTTC.

CDR3 protein: CATSDLRGMLNEQFF. CDR3 coding DNA: TGTGCCACCAGTGACCTTAGGGGGATGTTAAATGAGCAGTTCTTC. The chain is built from TRBV24-1 and TRBJ2-1; maybe TRBD1 (6 bases). The germline V gene encodes CDR1 KGHDR and CDR2 SFDVKD. The CDR3 sequence is 15 residues long. The V gene lost 4 bases and the J gene lost 7 bases, with 16 bases spanning the gap.

The chain is built from TRBV27 and TRBJ2-7, with 7 bases that match TRBD2. This CDR3 has 15 residues. CDR1 and CDR2 from the germline V gene are MNHEY and SMNVEV (reference sequence). The V gene end was trimmed by 6 bases and the J gene end by 0 bases; junction bases not matched to a gene: 8. The CDR3 DNA reads as TGTGCCAGCAGCCAGTGGAGCGGGGCCTCCTACGAGCAGTACTTC. It encodes CASSQWSGASYEQYF.

The chain couples TRBV4-2 to TRBJ2-5, with 9 positions matching TRBD1. Germline V gene data show CDR1 as LGHNA and CDR2 as YNFKEQ. The CDR3 is made up of 16 amino acids. J gave up 5 bases and V 2 bases, and 9 bases lay outside the gene matches. CDR3 residues: CASSQLSGQGLETQYF. The CDR3 nucleotides read TGTGCCAGCAGCCAATTATCGGGACAGGGATTGGAGACCCAGTACTTC.